Following are 25 T cell receptor beta chains from one sample sequenced in a study of cytomegalovirus exposure and HLA in healthy donors. The primer mix had 60 Vbeta and 13 Jbeta primers. Here immunoSEQ multiplex PCR was the method, and the copy in TCRdb shows in-frame clones only, minus some. Of 110,000 to 150,000 clones listed, about two thirds were seen once; the top ten hold about 4.7%. Sequenced material: PBMCs. The receptor set was obtained from a man aged 55 to 70 in good health and CMV-seronegative.

This clone was seen only once. The chain employs TRBV28 and TRBJ2-7; TRBD2 matches at 12 bases. The CDR3 is made up of 14 amino acids. CDR1 and CDR2 from the germline V gene are MDHEN and SYDVKM. V trimming: 8 bases; J trimming: 2 bases; junction bases outside the gene matches: 4. This CDR3 is CASGGLAGPYEQYF. CDR3 nucleotide sequence: TGTGCCAGCGGAGGACTAGCGGGACCCTACGAGCAGTACTTC.

This clone has only one observation. The chain carries TRBV28 and TRBJ1-2; weak D call: TRBD1 (5 bases). This CDR3 comprises 15 residues. The V and J ends lost 5 bases and 4 bases respectively, with 17 bases between them. Germline-derived CDR1 and CDR2 are MDHEN and SYDVKM. The CDR3 DNA reads as TGTGCCAGCAGTCCAGCGGGGACGGGACTCTATGGCTACACCTTC. Translation gives CASSPAGTGLYGYTF.

The chain carries TRBV5-4 and TRBJ2-7; the match to TRBD2 covers 10 bases. The V gene's germline CDR1 is SGHNT and CDR2 YYREEE (reference sequence). The CDR3 totals 14 residues. J lost 6 bases, V lost 0 bases, and 3 bases had no gene match. CDR3: CASSLDLAGGEQYF. DNA for the CDR3: TGTGCCAGCAGCTTGGATTTAGCGGGAGGCGAGCAGTACTTC.

The V and J genes are TRBV28 and TRBJ2-1; 8 positions match TRBD2. Trimming removed 4 bases from V and 9 bases from J; junction bases left unmatched: 11. The CDR3 runs 15 residues. CDR1 is MDHEN and CDR2 is SYDVKM in the germline V gene. The CDR3 nucleotides read TGTGCCAGCAGTTCCAGCGGGAGTCGGATTGGTGAGCAGTTCTTC. Translated: CASSSSGSRIGEQFF.

As to this clone: In the same sample, other DNA sequences code for this CDR3. The rearrangement uses TRBV19 and TRBJ1-2; D gene ambiguous. The CDR3 consists of 13 residues. Germline V gene lookup returns CDR1 LNHDA and CDR2 SQIVND (reference sequence). V was cut by 3 bases and J by 5 bases, with 10 bases left in between. CDR3 sequence: CASSIRPGYGYTF. The DNA of the CDR3 is TGTGCCAGTAGTATTCGTCCGGGGTATGGCTACACCTTC.

The J gene is TRBJ2-1, the V gene TRBV7-2, with TRBD1 matching over 8 bases. Germline trimming cut 5 bases from V and 14 bases from J; bases unmatched to any gene: 5. There are 11 residues in the CDR3. Germline CDR1 reads SGHTA; CDR2 reads FQGNSA. CDR3 nucleotide sequence: TGTGCCAGCAGCCTGACAGGGGAGAAGTTCTTC. Translation: CASSLTGEKFF. Filled out from reference TRBV7-2 and TRBJ2-1, the complete variable domain reads GAGVSQSPSNKVTEKGKDVELRCDPISGHTALYWYRQSLGQGLEFLIYFQGNSAPDKSGLPSDRFSAERTGGSVSTLTIQRTQQEDSAVYLCASSLTGEKFFGPGTRLTVL.

This clone was counted between two and nine times. The chain combines TRBV19 with TRBJ1-1, with TRBD1 as a possible D gene (5 bases). CDR1 is LNHDA, CDR2 SQIVND, per germline (reference sequence). The ends were cut back, 0 bases at V and 4 bases at J, with 18 bases in the middle. This CDR3 is 17 amino acids long. CDR3 DNA sequence: TGTGCCAGTAGTATAGAGCCTTCGTGGGGCTACGGCACTGAAGCTTTCTTT. This encodes CASSIEPSWGYGTEAFF.

This chain links TRBV5-1 with TRBJ2-1, with 7 positions matching TRBD2. The CDR3 has 15 amino acids. Germline CDR1 is SGHRS and CDR2 is YFSETQ. Trimming removed 2 bases from V and 0 bases from J; junction bases left unmatched: 2. The DNA for the CDR3 is TGCGCCAGCAGCTTCGGCGGGAGCTCCTACAATGAGCAGTTCTTC. This translates into CASSFGGSSYNEQFF. Complete variable domain (other parts from reference TRBV5-1 and TRBJ2-1): KAGVTQTPRYLIKTRGQQVTLSCSPISGHRSVSWYQQTPGQGLQFLFEYFSETQRNKGNFPGRFSGRQFSNSRSEMNVSTLELGDSALYLCASSFGGSSYNEQFFGPGTRLTVL.

The V gene is TRBV2, the J gene TRBJ2-5; the match to TRBD2 covers 8 bases. Germline CDR1 SNHLY, CDR2 FYNNEI. The V segment lost 4 bases and the J segment 5 bases; nucleotides outside the gene matches: 12. There are 16 residues in the CDR3. CDR3 DNA: TGTGCCAGCAGTGTCGAAGCGGGAGATCCCGGGGAGACCCAGTACTTC. It codes for CASSVEAGDPGETQYF.

This clone is a singleton in its sample. The chain links TRBV2 to TRBJ1-5; 8 positions match TRBD1. With 3 bases clipped from V and 11 bases from J, the junction kept 12 bases outside the gene matches. Looked up from germline, CDR1 is SNHLY and CDR2 is FYNNEI. CDR3 length: 15 residues. CDR3 sequence reads: CASSEASDRVSAQHF. The DNA of the CDR3 is TGTGCCAGCAGTGAGGCCTCGGACAGGGTCTCGGCCCAGCATTTT. The entire variable domain, with the rest obtained from reference TRBV2 and TRBJ1-5, is as follows: EPEVTQTPSHQVTQMGQEVILRCVPISNHLYFYWYRQILGQKVEFLVSFYNNEISEKSEIFDDQFSVERPDGSNFTLKIRSTKLEDSAMYFCASSEASDRVSAQHFGDGTRLSIL.

This clone was seen more than once but under ten times. The chain employs TRBV19 and TRBJ2-7; TRBD2 matches 8 bases. Germline V gene data show CDR1 as LNHDA and CDR2 as SQIVND (reference sequence). This CDR3 comprises 14 residues. The J segment lost 3 bases and the V segment lost 4 bases, leaving 5 bases of the junction unmatched. Here the CDR3 DNA reads TGTGCCAGTAGTAGACGGGAGGGCCTCTACGAGCAGTACTTC. Amino acids: CASSRREGLYEQYF.

The V gene is TRBV15, the J gene TRBJ2-1; D unresolved. The CDR3 length is 16 residues. From germline, CDR1 is LNHNV and CDR2 YYDKDF (reference sequence). Trimming removed 0 bases at V and 0 bases at J, with 9 bases between. This CDR3 is CATSRERRSSYNEQFF. The CDR3, as DNA: TGTGCCACCAGCAGAGAAAGGCGGAGCTCCTACAATGAGCAGTTCTTC. The full variable domain, with the rest looked up from reference TRBV15 and TRBJ2-1, is DAMVIQNPRYQVTQFGKPVTLSCSQTLNHNVMYWYQQKSSQAPKLLFHYYDKDFNNEADTPDNFQSRRPNTSFCFLDIRSPGLGDTAMYLCATSRERRSSYNEQFFGPGTRLTVL.

This rearrangement joins TRBV4-1 to TRBJ2-2; D gene uncertain. The V and J ends lost 6 bases and 1 base respectively, with 12 bases between them. CDR3 length: 15 amino acids. Germline V lookup: CDR1 MGHRA, CDR2 YSYEKL. The CDR3 nucleotides read TGCGCCAGCAGTCCAGAGGTGGGGAACACCGGGGAGCTGTTTTTT. This gives the protein CASSPEVGNTGELFF.

The chain carries TRBV18 and TRBJ1-2; TRBD1 matches 9 bases. The CDR3 totals 17 residues. V lost 0 bases, J lost 7 bases, and 12 bases stayed unmatched. Germline CDR1 KGHSH, CDR2 LQKENI. The CDR3 reads CASSPPGTGIDGGGYTF. The CDR3 coding sequence is TGTGCCAGCTCACCACCAGGGACAGGGATAGACGGTGGTGGCTACACCTTC.

The chain links TRBV30 to TRBJ1-1; D unresolved. V lost 7 bases and J 4 bases, leaving 7 bases between the germline ends. The CDR3 spans 10 residues. Looked up from germline, CDR1 is GTSNPN and CDR2 is SVGIG (reference sequence). CDR3 sequence: CALGVTEAFF. Written as DNA, the CDR3 is TGTGCCTTGGGCGTCACTGAAGCTTTCTTT.

This clone was picked up a small number of times. The gene calls are TRBV1 and TRBJ1-5. TRBV1 corresponds to a pseudogene. The CDR3 covers 16 residues. CDR3 sequence reads: CTSSQGSGSGNQPQHF. CDR3 bases: TGCACCAGCAGCCAAGGGAGTGGATCGGGCAATCAGCCCCAGCATTTT.

In this sample, this clone turned up once. The chain's CDR3 is CASSLEPSGSGDTQYF. CDR3 nucleotide sequence: TGTGCCAGCAGCTTAGAACCTAGCGGGAGCGGAGATACGCAGTATTTT. The gene calls are TRBV7-2 and TRBJ2-3; 10 bases are shared with TRBD2. CDR1 and CDR2 from the germline V gene are SGHTA and FQGNSA. Trimming removed 1 base from V and 5 bases from J; junction bases left unmatched: 6. This CDR3 is 16 amino acids long.

J is TRBJ1-1 and V is TRBV10-3; 9 positions agree with TRBD1. The CDR3 runs to 16 residues. Germline CDR1 and CDR2: ENHRY and SYGVKD. V dropped 2 bases and J dropped 5; count of bases not matched to a gene: 9. The CDR3 region has the DNA TGTGCCATCAGTGAGATCACCGGGACAGGGTGGACTGAAGCTTTCTTT. Translated, it gives CAISEITGTGWTEAFF.

The count of this clone is one. CDR3 residues: CASSSTGTGIEQYF. In DNA, the CDR3 is TGTGCCAGCAGCTCAACCGGGACAGGGATCGAGCAGTACTTC. This chain connects TRBV7-2 to TRBJ2-7, with 9 positions matching TRBD1. Germline lookup yields CDR1 SGHTA and CDR2 FQGNSA. The CDR3 consists of 14 residues. V trimming: 4 bases; J trimming: 6 bases; junction bases outside the gene matches: 7.

The chain couples TRBV5-4 to TRBJ2-7; D unclear. There are 12 residues in the CDR3. Trimming took 1 base from V and 3 from J, leaving 5 bases between them. Germline lookup yields CDR1 SGHNT and CDR2 YYREEE (reference sequence). DNA for the CDR3: TGTGCCAGCAGCTTGTCCAGCTACGAGCAGTACTTC. It encodes CASSLSSYEQYF.

This rearrangement joins TRBV5-1 to TRBJ2-3; a possible D gene is TRBD1 (6 bases). The CDR3 has 15 amino acids. The germline V gene has CDR1 SGHRS and CDR2 YFSETQ. The V gene lost 5 bases and the J gene lost 5 bases, with 18 bases spanning the gap. CDR3 sequence: CASSLDRPSGDTQYF. In DNA, the CDR3 is TGCGCCAGCAGTCTAGACAGGCCCAGCGGAGATACGCAGTATTTT.

The CDR3 loop reads CASSSDRGSYEQYF. CDR3 DNA: TGTGCCAGCAGTTCCGACAGGGGATCCTACGAGCAGTACTTC. This sequence joins TRBV6-5 and TRBJ2-7; TRBD1 agrees at 8 bases. Trimming at V came to 4 bases and at J to 1 base, leaving 3 bases not matched to a gene. The germline CDR1 and CDR2 sequences are MNHEY and SVGAGI. The CDR3 sequence is 14 residues long.

This clone occurred a few times. The chain links TRBV9 to TRBJ2-2; D is unresolved. The CDR3 runs to 15 residues. The V end lost 0 bases, the J end lost 3 bases, and 9 bases lay between the germline ends. From germline, CDR1 is SGDLS and CDR2 YYNGEE. In nucleotides, the CDR3 is TGTGCCAGCAGCGTAGCATCGAGTCACACCGGGGAGCTGTTTTTT. It is translated as CASSVASSHTGELFF.

The V call is TRBV4-3, the J call TRBJ2-5; TRBD2 aligns across 11 bases. The J call may be incorrect, as the DNA end agrees better with TRBJ2-7. The CDR3 contains 16 residues. Germline V CDR1 and CDR2: LGHNA, YSLEER. CDR3 region: CASSQETSGTGYEQYF. CDR3 DNA: TGCGCCAGCAGCCAAGAGACTAGCGGGACTGGATACGAGCAGTACTTC.

The gene calls are TRBV6-4 and TRBJ2-5; 7 bases match TRBD1. Per the germline V gene, CDR1 is MRHNA and CDR2 is SNTAGT. CDR3 length equals 13 residues. V lost 4 bases to trimming and J lost 4 bases; unmatched junction nucleotides: 3. The CDR3 nucleotides read TGTGCCAGCAGTGGAAACAGGGGAGAGACCCAGTACTTC. This translates into CASSGNRGETQYF.